These 8 T cell receptor beta chains originate from one sample sequenced in a study of CD8 T cells in Susac syndrome. After extraction with the RNeasy kit, roughly 0.45 to 1 ug of the RNA was reverse transcribed using random hexamers. TCRdb re-derived calls from the immunoSEQ multiplex PCR reads in MiXCR, one entry per CDR3 protein. The sample has about 140,000 distinct CDR3 sequences; about 95% are singletons. Sequences were obtained from CD4+ T cells from PBMCs. All receptors derive from a human donor with multiple sclerosis.

The rearrangement uses TRBV28 and TRBJ1-5; perhaps TRBD1 as D (6 bases). Trimming took 1 base from V and 3 from J, leaving 10 bases between them. CDR1 is MDHEN, CDR2 SYDVKM, per germline. CDR3 length: 15 residues. This CDR3 is CASSLSAGVNQPQHF. The CDR3 DNA follows: TGTGCCAGCAGTTTATCGGCAGGGGTCAATCAGCCCCAGCATTTT. The whole variable domain, remainder taken from reference TRBV28 and TRBJ1-5, is DVKVTQSSRYLVKRTGEKVFLECVQDMDHENMFWYRQDPGLGLRLIYFSYDVKMKEKGDIPEGYSVSREKKERFSLILESASTNQTSMYLCASSLSAGVNQPQHFGDGTRLSIL.

The rearrangement joins TRBV20-1 to TRBJ2-5; 7 nucleotides line up with TRBD1. V shed 8 bases, J shed 7 bases, and the junction held 13 bases outside the gene matches. The CDR3 spans 13 residues. In germline, CDR1 is DFQATT, CDR2 SNEGSKA (reference sequence). CDR3 sequence: CSTSGGPRSTQYF. The CDR3, as DNA: TGCAGTACCTCAGGGGGACCGCGGTCGACCCAGTACTTC.

The CDR3 reads CSARMVASYNEQFF. CDR3 nucleotide sequence: TGCAGTGCTAGGATGGTAGCTTCCTACAATGAGCAGTTCTTC. The chain couples TRBV20-1 to TRBJ2-1; D unclear. Between the trimmed V and J ends, which lost 3 bases and 1 base, there was a span of 10 bases. The length of the CDR3 is 14 residues. Per the germline V gene, CDR1 is DFQATT and CDR2 is SNEGSKA (reference sequence).

This chain connects TRBV14 to TRBJ2-5, with 7 bases fitting TRBD2. Germline lookup yields CDR1 SGHDN and CDR2 FVKESK. The CDR3 consists of 14 residues. The V segment lost 0 bases and the J segment 6 bases; nucleotides outside the gene matches: 4. As DNA, the CDR3 is TGTGCCAGCAGCCAAGATGGACTAGGAAAGACCCAGTACTTC. Its translation: CASSQDGLGKTQYF.

This clonotype was picked up a small number of times. The J gene is TRBJ1-1, the V gene TRBV19; 10 positions match TRBD1. The CDR3 has 13 amino acids. CDR1 is LNHDA, CDR2 SQIVND, per germline (reference sequence). The ends lost 5 bases at V and 5 bases at J; junction bases unmatched: 2. CDR3: CASSSDRGTEAFF. In DNA form, the CDR3 reads TGTGCCAGTAGTTCGGACAGGGGGACTGAAGCTTTCTTT.

This chain links TRBV10-3 with TRBJ1-4, with D unclear. V lost 0 bases, J lost 10 bases, and 12 bases lay in between. The CDR3 has 14 amino acids. The germline gives CDR1 ENHRY, CDR2 SYGVKD. The CDR3 nucleotides are TGTGCCATCAGTGAGTCGTCGCGTGAAGGAAAACTGTTTTTT. Its protein product is CAISESSREGKLFF.

This chain uses TRBV7-6 with TRBJ2-7; 14 nucleotides agree with TRBD2. V lost 4 bases to trimming and J lost 7 bases; unmatched junction nucleotides: 9. CDR3 length: 16 amino acids. Germline V gene sequence: CDR1 SGHVS, CDR2 FNYEAQ. The CDR3 here is CASSSGRTSGRLEQYF. Here the CDR3 DNA reads TGTGCCAGCAGCTCCGGACGGACTAGCGGGAGGCTGGAGCAGTACTTC.

This clonotype occurred once. This chain connects TRBV7-6 to TRBJ2-3; the match to TRBD2 covers 9 bases. The CDR3 is 13 residues long. The V gene end was trimmed by 8 bases and the J gene end by 1 base; junction bases not matched to a gene: 1. Germline V CDR1 and CDR2: SGHVS, FNYEAQ. CDR3 bases: TGTGCCAGCGGCGGGGGGGGCACAGATACGCAGTATTTT. Translating gives CASGGGGTDTQYF.